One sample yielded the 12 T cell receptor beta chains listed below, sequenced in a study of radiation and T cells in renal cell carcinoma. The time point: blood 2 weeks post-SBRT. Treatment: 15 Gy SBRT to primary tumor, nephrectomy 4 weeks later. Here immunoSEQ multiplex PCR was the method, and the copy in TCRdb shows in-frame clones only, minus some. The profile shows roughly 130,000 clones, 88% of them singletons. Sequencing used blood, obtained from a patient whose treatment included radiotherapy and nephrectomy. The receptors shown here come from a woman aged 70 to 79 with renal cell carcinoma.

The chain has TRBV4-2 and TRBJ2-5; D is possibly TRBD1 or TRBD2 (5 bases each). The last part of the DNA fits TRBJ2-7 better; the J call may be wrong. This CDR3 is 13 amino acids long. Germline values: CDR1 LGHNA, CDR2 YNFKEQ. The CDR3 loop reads CASSQDRDHEQYF. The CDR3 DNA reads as TGTGCCAGCAGCCAAGATCGGGACCACGAGCAGTACTTC.

CDR3 protein: CASSLIAGQGRDTQYF. The CDR3 bases are TGTGCCAGCAGCTTAATCGCGGGACAGGGTAGAGATACGCAGTATTTT. The gene calls are TRBV7-3 and TRBJ2-3; 9 nucleotides line up with TRBD1. This CDR3 is built from 16 residues. The junction had 7 bases not matched to a gene; V was cut back by 1 base and J by 5 bases. Germline CDR1 reads SGHTA; CDR2 reads FQGTGA.

The DNA of the CDR3 is TGCGCCAGCAGCTTGGTAGAACAGGGGAGAACTGAAGCTTTCTTT. This encodes CASSLVEQGRTEAFF. The rearrangement joins TRBV5-1 to TRBJ1-1; TRBD1 agrees at 7 bases. Germline CDR1 is SGHRS and CDR2 is YFSETQ. The ends lost 0 bases at V and 5 bases at J; junction bases unmatched: 7. This CDR3 region has 15 residues. Together with reference TRBV5-1 and TRBJ1-1, the CDR3 gives the full variable domain: KAGVTQTPRYLIKTRGQQVTLSCSPISGHRSVSWYQQTPGQGLQFLFEYFSETQRNKGNFPGRFSGRQFSNSRSEMNVSTLELGDSALYLCASSLVEQGRTEAFFGQGTRLTVV.

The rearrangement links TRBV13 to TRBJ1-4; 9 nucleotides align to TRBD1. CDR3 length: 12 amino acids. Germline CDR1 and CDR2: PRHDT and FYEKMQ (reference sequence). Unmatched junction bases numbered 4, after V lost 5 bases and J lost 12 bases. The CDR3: CASSHTGGELFF. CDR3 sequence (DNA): TGTGCCAGCAGCCACACAGGGGGCGAACTGTTTTTT. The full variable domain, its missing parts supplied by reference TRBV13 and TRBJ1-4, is AAGVIQSPRHLIKEKRETATLKCYPIPRHDTVYWYQQGPGQDPQFLISFYEKMQSDKGSIPDRFSAQQFSDYHSELNMSSLELGDSALYFCASSHTGGELFFGSGTQLSVL.

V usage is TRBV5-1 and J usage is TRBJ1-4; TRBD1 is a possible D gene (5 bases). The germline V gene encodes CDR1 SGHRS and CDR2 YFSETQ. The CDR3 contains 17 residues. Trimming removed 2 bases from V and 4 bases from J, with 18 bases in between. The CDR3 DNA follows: TGCGCCAGCAGCTTTAAGGGGCTTGGCAGCCTTAATGAAAAACTGTTTTTT. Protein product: CASSFKGLGSLNEKLFF.

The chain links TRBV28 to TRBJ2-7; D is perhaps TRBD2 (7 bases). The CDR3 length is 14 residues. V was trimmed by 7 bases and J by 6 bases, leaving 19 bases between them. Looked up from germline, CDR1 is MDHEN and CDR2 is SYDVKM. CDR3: CASIKGGALGEQYF. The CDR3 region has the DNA TGTGCCAGCATCAAAGGGGGGGCCCTCGGCGAGCAGTACTTC.

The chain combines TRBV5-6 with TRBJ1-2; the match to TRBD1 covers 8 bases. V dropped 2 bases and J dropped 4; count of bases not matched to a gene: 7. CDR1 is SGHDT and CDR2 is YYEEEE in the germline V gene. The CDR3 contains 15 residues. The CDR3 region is CASSLIQGDGYGYTF. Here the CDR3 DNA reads TGTGCCAGCAGCTTAATACAGGGGGATGGCTATGGCTACACCTTC.

CDR3 in DNA: TGTGCCAGCAGGGGGTATGGGGGCGCTGAGAAGAACACTGAAGCTTTCTTT. Protein sequence: CASRGYGGAEKNTEAFF. The genes are TRBV27 and TRBJ1-1; a weak D match, TRBD1 (6 bases). The CDR3 totals 17 residues. Trimming took 6 bases from V and 1 from J, leaving 21 bases between them. Per germline, CDR1 MNHEY and CDR2 SMNVEV (reference sequence).

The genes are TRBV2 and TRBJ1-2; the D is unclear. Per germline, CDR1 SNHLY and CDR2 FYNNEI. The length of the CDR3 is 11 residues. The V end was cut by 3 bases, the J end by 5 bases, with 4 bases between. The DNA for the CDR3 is TGTGCCAGCAGTGACGTTTATGGCTACACCTTC. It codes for CASSDVYGYTF.

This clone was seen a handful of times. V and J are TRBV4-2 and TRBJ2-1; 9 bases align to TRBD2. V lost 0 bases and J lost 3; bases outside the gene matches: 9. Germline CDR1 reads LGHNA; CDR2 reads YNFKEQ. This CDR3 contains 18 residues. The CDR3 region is CASSQENTAGGHYNEQFF. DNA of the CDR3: TGTGCCAGCAGCCAAGAAAATACGGCGGGGGGGCACTACAATGAGCAGTTCTTC.

CDR3 sequence reads: CASSFRRSVGETQYF. The CDR3 DNA reads as TGTGCCAGCAGCTTCAGACGGTCCGTAGGGGAGACCCAGTACTTC. This rearrangement joins TRBV7-2 to TRBJ2-5; no definite D call. The V end lost 3 bases, the J end lost 5 bases, and 16 bases lay between the germline ends. Per germline, CDR1 SGHTA and CDR2 FQGNSA. This CDR3 is 15 amino acids long.

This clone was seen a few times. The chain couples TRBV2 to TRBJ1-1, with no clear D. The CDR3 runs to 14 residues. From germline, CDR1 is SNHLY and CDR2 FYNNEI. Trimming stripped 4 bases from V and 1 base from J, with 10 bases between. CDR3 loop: CASSGYSRNTEAFF. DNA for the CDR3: TGTGCCAGCAGTGGTTACTCAAGGAACACTGAAGCTTTCTTT.